The TCR beta chain described here comes from a study of identical twins. Study-level points and caveats: Monozygotic twin pairs showed more out-of-frame TCR alpha sharing than models estimated. The study drew conclusions from cross-sectional statistical analysis, not from following the same donors.

Germline V gene data show CDR1 as SGHVS and CDR2 as FQNEAQ. The V and J ends lost 3 bases and 8 bases, in that order; junction bases with no gene match: 5. The CDR3 sequence is 14 residues long. TCRdb called the 5' RACE reads again in MiXCR, with one record for every CDR3 protein. Among more than 400,000 distinct CDR3 sequences, roughly 15% were seen once, and the ten largest hold 0.44%. This clonotype was observed a few times. What it binds is unknown. Separately, the same data were catalogued under a study of yellow fever vaccine responses in identical twins.

The sequence was collected from a woman between 18 and 29 years old in good health. The genes are TRBV7-8 and TRBJ2-3, with 10 nucleotides matching TRBD1. The sample comprised CD4+ T cells sorted from blood. CDR3 coding DNA: TGTGCCAGCAGCTTGACAGGGGGCTCGGTTACGCAGTATTTT. This sequence encodes CASSLTGGSVTQYF.